This TCR beta chain was recovered during a study of blood T cell repertoires in COVID-19. Background on the study: Italy, Spain and the United States were the sources of the convalescent and acute COVID-19 samples.

Note on this clone: The sample contains more than one DNA sequence encoding this CDR3.

This CDR3 is 16 amino acids long. V lost 0 bases and J lost 4, with 13 bases in between. Germline CDR1 reads KGHSH; CDR2 reads LQKENI. Using immunoSEQ multiplex PCR, the repertoire was profiled, and TCRdb retains in-frame clones only, with some absent. The table lists roughly 190,000 clones, about 88% of them singletons. Sequencing was done on a sample of peripheral blood. This chain links TRBV18 with TRBJ1-5, with a tentative D call TRBD1 (5 bases). The clonotype was recovered from a woman older than 75 in a cohort sampled during active or convalescent COVID-19. CDR3: CASSPPGGVGNQPQHF. The CDR3 DNA follows: TGTGCCAGCTCACCACCTGGGGGGGTAGGAAATCAGCCCCAGCATTTT. The whole variable domain, remainder taken from reference TRBV18 and TRBJ1-5, is NAGVMQNPRHLVRRRGQEARLRCSPMKGHSHVYWYRQLPEEGLKFMVYLQKENIIDESGMPKERFSAEFPKEGPSILRIQQVVRGDSAAYFCASSPPGGVGNQPQHFGDGTRLSIL.